Listed below are T cell receptor beta chains from one sample, sequenced in a study of vaccination effects on CD4 cells after COVID-19. TCRdb keeps only in-frame clones here, not all; method: immunoSEQ multiplex PCR. The table shows 62,000 or so clones, with roughly 80% occurring only once. Their antigens are not known. Sequencing used CD4+ T cells from PBMCs cultured with SARS-CoV-2 spike peptides, obtained before COVID-19 vaccination. The receptors derive from a human donor who received a COVID-19 vaccine. CDR3s include the opening cysteine and the closing phenylalanine or tryptophan. The order of the fields is CDR3 length, J gene, D gene, V gene, clone size, CDR3 protein, CDR3 DNA. A D gene is named only where the DNA matches it firmly. Expanded clones get a size class; other rows say once, few or many, or leave the size out.

>15|TRBJ1-4|NA|TRBV19|NA
CASSPRQDLQEKLFF
TGTGCCAGTAGTCCCCGACAAGACTTACAGGAAAAACTGTTTTTT
>17|TRBJ2-2|TRBD1|TRBV24-1|NA
CATSDLAGTGNTGELFF
TGTGCCACCAGTGATTTGGCCGGGACAGGGAACACCGGGGAGCTGTTTTTT
>14|TRBJ1-5|NA|TRBV18|few
CASSPDYSNQPQHF
TGTGCCAGCTCACCTGATTATAGCAATCAGCCCCAGCATTTT
>14|TRBJ2-1|TRBD1|TRBV19|NA
CASSITPTGGLQFF
TGTGCCAGTAGTATAACACCGACAGGGGGACTGCAGTTCTTC
>17|TRBJ2-1|TRBD2|TRBV7-3|NA
CASSLREGFSSYNEQFF
TGTGCCAGCAGCTTAAGGGAGGGCTTTAGCTCCTACAATGAGCAGTTCTTC
>14|TRBJ1-2|NA|TRBV18|once
CASSPRGEADGYTF
TGTGCCAGCTCACCACGTGGGGAAGCGGATGGCTACACCTTC
>16|TRBJ1-4|NA|TRBV7-9|few
CASSLGTIATNEKLFF
TGTGCCAGCAGCCTCGGGACGATCGCAACTAATGAAAAACTGTTTTTT
>16|TRBJ2-2|NA|TRBV7-2|NA
CASSLPVGRNTGELFF
TGTGCCAGCAGCTTACCTGTAGGTAGAAACACCGGGGAGCTGTTTTTT
>13|TRBJ1-5|NA|TRBV2|NA
CASSALVRQPQHF
TGTGCCAGCAGTGCGTTGGTTCGCCAGCCCCAGCATTTT
>15|TRBJ2-3|NA|TRBV5-8|NA
CASPYFGQGTDTQYF
TGTGCCAGCCCCTATTTCGGGCAGGGAACAGATACGCAGTATTTT
>18|TRBJ2-6|NA|TRBV18|NA
CASSPTVPYYSGANVLTF
TGTGCCAGCTCACCAACCGTCCCATACTACTCTGGGGCCAACGTCCTGACTTTC
>16|TRBJ2-2|TRBD1|TRBV5-5|NA
CASSLVGTGATGELFF
TGTGCCAGCAGCTTGGTAGGGACAGGAGCCACCGGGGAGCTGTTTTTT
>14|TRBJ2-5|TRBD1|TRBV30|once
CAWSSGQATVAQYF
TGTGCCTGGAGCTCGGGACAGGCGACTGTGGCCCAGTACTTC
>12|TRBJ2-2|NA|TRBV12-3/TRBV12-4|NA
CASNRVTGELFF
TGTGCCAGCAATCGGGTCACCGGGGAGCTGTTTTTT
>16|TRBJ2-3|NA|TRBV7-2|NA
CASSFDLANPTDTQYF
TGTGCCAGCAGCTTCGATCTAGCGAATCCCACAGATACGCAGTATTTT
>14|TRBJ2-5|NA|TRBV5-5|NA
CASSLVTGPETQYF
TGTGCCAGCAGCTTGGTTACCGGGCCAGAGACCCAGTACTTC
>15|TRBJ2-3|NA|TRBV7-9|NA
CASSPPDRRTDTQYF
TGTGCCAGCAGCCCCCCGGACAGACGCACAGATACGCAGTATTTT
>13|TRBJ1-2|NA|TRBV19|NA
CASSIMGSYGYTF
TGTGCCAGTAGTATTATGGGGTCCTATGGCTACACCTTC
>12|TRBJ1-5|NA|TRBV6-5|NA
CASISSGQPQHF
TGTGCCAGCATATCCTCCGGGCAGCCCCAGCATTTT
>15|TRBJ2-5|TRBD2|TRBV20-1|NA
CSASLAGEPGETQYF
TGCAGTGCTAGTCTAGCGGGGGAGCCCGGGGAGACCCAGTACTTC
>11|TRBJ1-1|NA|TRBV20-1|once
CSASGNTEAFF
TGCAGTGCTAGTGGGAACACTGAAGCTTTCTTT
>15|TRBJ1-5|TRBD1|TRBV5-1|NA
CASSLGQGSNQPQHF
TGCGCCAGCAGCCTGGGACAGGGGAGCAATCAGCCCCAGCATTTT
>14|TRBJ1-1|NA|TRBV13|NA
CASSLGQSVTEAFF
TGTGCCAGCAGCTTGGGACAATCTGTAACTGAAGCTTTCTTT
>16|TRBJ2-1|NA|TRBV28|NA
CASSSPPGSGDNEQFF
TGTGCCAGCAGTTCCCCCCCGGGATCCGGGGATAATGAGCAGTTCTTC
>14|TRBJ1-2|NA|TRBV24-1|NA
CATSDPGVSYGYTF
TGTGCCACCAGTGACCCGGGGGTATCCTATGGCTACACCTTC
>12|TRBJ1-4|NA|TRBV5-1|NA
CASSREGEKLFF
TGCGCCAGCAGCCGGGAGGGGGAAAAACTGTTTTTT
>15|TRBJ1-2|NA|TRBV19|NA
CASSIDQQVPYGYTF
TGTGCCAGTAGTATAGACCAACAGGTCCCCTATGGCTACACCTTC
>15|TRBJ2-3|NA|TRBV6-1|few
CASSEGGGPGDTQYF
TGTGCCAGCAGTGAGGGTGGGGGGCCGGGAGATACGCAGTATTTT